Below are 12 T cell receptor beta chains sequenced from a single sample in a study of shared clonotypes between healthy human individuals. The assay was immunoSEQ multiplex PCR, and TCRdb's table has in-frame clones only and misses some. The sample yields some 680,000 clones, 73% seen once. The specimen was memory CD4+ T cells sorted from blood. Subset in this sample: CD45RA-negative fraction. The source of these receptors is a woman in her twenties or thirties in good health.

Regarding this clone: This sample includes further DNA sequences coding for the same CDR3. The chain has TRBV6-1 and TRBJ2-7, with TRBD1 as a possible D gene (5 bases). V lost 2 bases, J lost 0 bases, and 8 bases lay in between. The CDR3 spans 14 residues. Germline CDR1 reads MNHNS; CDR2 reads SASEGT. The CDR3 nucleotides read TGTGCCAGCAGTGAACAGGGTATCTCCTACGAGCAGTACTTC. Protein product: CASSEQGISYEQYF.

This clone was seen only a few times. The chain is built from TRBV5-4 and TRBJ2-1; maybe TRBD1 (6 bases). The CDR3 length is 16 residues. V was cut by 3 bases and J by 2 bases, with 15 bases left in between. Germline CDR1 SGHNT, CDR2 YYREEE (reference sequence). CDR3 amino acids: CASSSGTPTPYNEQFF. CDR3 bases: TGTGCCAGCAGCTCCGGGACACCGACGCCCTACAATGAGCAGTTCTTC.

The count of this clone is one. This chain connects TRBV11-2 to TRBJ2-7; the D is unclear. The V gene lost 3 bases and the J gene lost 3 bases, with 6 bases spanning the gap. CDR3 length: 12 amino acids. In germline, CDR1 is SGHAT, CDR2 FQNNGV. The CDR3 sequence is CASSFWGYEQYF. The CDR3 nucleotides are TGTGCCAGCAGCTTCTGGGGCTACGAGCAGTACTTC.

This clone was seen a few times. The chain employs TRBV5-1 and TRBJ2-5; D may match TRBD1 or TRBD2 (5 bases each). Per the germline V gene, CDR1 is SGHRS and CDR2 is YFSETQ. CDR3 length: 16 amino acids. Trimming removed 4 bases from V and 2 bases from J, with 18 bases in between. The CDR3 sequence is CASSPGAGSEQETQYF. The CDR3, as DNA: TGCGCCAGCAGCCCTGGGGCCGGTAGCGAACAAGAGACCCAGTACTTC.

CDR3 bases: TGTGCCAGCAGCCTGACAGGGGGAAATGAGCAGTTCTTC. It is translated as CASSLTGGNEQFF. V and J are TRBV7-9 and TRBJ2-1; 9 positions match TRBD1. The CDR3 totals 13 residues. From germline, CDR1 is SEHNR and CDR2 FQNEAQ (reference sequence). With V trimmed by 5 bases and J by 7 bases, 3 bases remained unmatched.

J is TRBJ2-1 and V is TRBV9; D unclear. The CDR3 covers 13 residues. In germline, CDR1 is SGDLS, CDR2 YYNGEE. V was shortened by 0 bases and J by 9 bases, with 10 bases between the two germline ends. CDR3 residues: CASSVGVHFEQFF. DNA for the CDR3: TGTGCCAGCAGCGTAGGAGTCCATTTTGAGCAGTTCTTC.

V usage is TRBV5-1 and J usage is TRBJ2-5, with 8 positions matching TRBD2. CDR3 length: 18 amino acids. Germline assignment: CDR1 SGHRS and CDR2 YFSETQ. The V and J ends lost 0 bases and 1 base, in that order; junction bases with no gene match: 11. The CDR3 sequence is CASSLGGLGTDSQETQYF. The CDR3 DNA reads TGCGCCAGCAGCTTGGGGGGACTAGGTACCGATAGCCAAGAGACCCAGTACTTC. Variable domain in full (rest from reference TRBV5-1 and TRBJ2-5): KAGVTQTPRYLIKTRGQQVTLSCSPISGHRSVSWYQQTPGQGLQFLFEYFSETQRNKGNFPGRFSGRQFSNSRSEMNVSTLELGDSALYLCASSLGGLGTDSQETQYFGPGTRLLVL.

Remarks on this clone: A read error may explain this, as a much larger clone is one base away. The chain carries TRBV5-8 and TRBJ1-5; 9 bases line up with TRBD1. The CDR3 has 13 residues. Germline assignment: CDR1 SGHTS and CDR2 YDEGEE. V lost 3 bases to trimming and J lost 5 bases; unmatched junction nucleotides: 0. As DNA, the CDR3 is TGTGCCAGCAGCTGGACAGGGGATCAGCCCCAGCATTTT. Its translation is CASSWTGDQPQHF.

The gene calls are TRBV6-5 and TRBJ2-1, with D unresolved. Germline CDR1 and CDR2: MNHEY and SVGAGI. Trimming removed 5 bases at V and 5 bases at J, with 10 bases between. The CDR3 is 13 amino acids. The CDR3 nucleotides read TGTGCCAGCAGTACCGCGCAGCACAATGAGCAGTTCTTC. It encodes CASSTAQHNEQFF.

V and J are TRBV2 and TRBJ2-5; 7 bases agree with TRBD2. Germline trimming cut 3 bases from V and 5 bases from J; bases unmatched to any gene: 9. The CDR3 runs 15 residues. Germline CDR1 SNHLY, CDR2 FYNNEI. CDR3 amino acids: CASSDYGGSGETQYF. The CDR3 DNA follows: TGTGCCAGCAGTGACTATGGCGGGAGTGGGGAGACCCAGTACTTC.

Here the CDR3 reads CASSLAPGLVTEAFF. The CDR3 nucleotides are TGCGCCAGCAGCTTGGCCCCAGGGCTAGTTACTGAAGCTTTCTTT. The chain joins TRBV5-1 to TRBJ1-1, with TRBD1 as a possible D gene (5 bases). Germline V gene sequence: CDR1 SGHRS, CDR2 YFSETQ. CDR3 size: 15 residues. Trimming shortened V by 0 bases and J by 5 bases, and 14 bases separated the two germline ends.

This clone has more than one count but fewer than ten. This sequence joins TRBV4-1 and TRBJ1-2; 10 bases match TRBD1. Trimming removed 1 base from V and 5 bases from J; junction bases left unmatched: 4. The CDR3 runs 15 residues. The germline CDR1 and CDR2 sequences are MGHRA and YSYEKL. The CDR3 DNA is TGCGCCAGCAGCCAAGGCCCGGGACAGGGGTATGGCTACACCTTC. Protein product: CASSQGPGQGYGYTF.